A selection of T cell receptor beta chains follows, all from one sample in a study of cytotoxic CD8 clonotypes in ibrutinib-treated CLL. Profiling relied on immunoSEQ multiplex PCR, and the TCRdb table lists in-frame clones only, not all of them. The data hold hundreds of thousands of clones, with over 60% observed a single time. The specimen was PBMCs, collected after 36 months of ibrutinib treatment. These receptors were collected from a human donor with chronic lymphocytic leukemia. CDR3s include the opening cysteine and the closing phenylalanine or tryptophan. The order of the fields is CDR3 length, J gene, clone size, D gene, V gene, CDR3 protein, CDR3 DNA. The D gene is left open where the match is weak. Clone size is shown for a subset of rows, as once, few, many or a class of expanded clone.

length: 15
J: TRBJ2-7
size: -
D: -
V: TRBV7-9
CDR3: CASSQVWVGSGEQYF
DNA: TGCGCCAGCAGCCAAGTTTGGGTAGGAAGCGGCGAGCAGTACTTC

length: 11
J: TRBJ1-2
size: -
D: -
V: TRBV20-1
CDR3: CSASPSGGYTF
DNA: TGCAGTGCTAGCCCTTCGGGTGGCTACACCTTC

length: 18
J: TRBJ2-7
size: -
D: TRBD1
V: TRBV4-2
CDR3: CASSQGGLFGEPGDRQYF
DNA: TGTGCCAGCAGCCAAGGGGGTCTATTCGGGGAGCCTGGGGACAGGCAGTACTTC

length: 18
J: TRBJ2-6
size: -
D: -
V: TRBV9
CDR3: CASSSPQKDVSGANVLTF
DNA: TGTGCCAGCAGCTCCCCCCAGAAGGACGTCTCTGGGGCCAACGTCCTGACTTTC

length: 14
J: TRBJ2-7
size: -
D: -
V: TRBV7-2
CDR3: CASVSESHSYEQYF
DNA: TGTGCCAGCGTTAGCGAAAGCCACTCCTACGAGCAGTACTTC

length: 15
J: TRBJ2-7
size: -
D: TRBD1
V: TRBV7-9
CDR3: CASSLRGQGKKEQYF
DNA: TGTGCCAGCAGCCTGAGGGGACAGGGCAAGAAGGAGCAGTACTTC

length: 10
J: TRBJ2-2
size: -
D: -
V: TRBV29-1
CDR3: CAGDTGELFF
DNA: TGCGCAGGGGACACCGGGGAGCTGTTTTTT

length: 17
J: TRBJ2-3
size: few
D: TRBD2
V: TRBV18
CDR3: CASSPTLAGGSTDTQYF
DNA: TGTGCCAGCTCACCAACCCTAGCGGGAGGGTCCACAGATACGCAGTATTTT

length: 15
J: TRBJ2-3
size: -
D: -
V: TRBV5-1
CDR3: CASSLRGPTTDTQYF
DNA: TGCGCCAGCAGCCTTCGGGGACCGACCACAGATACGCAGTATTTT

length: 16
J: TRBJ1-5
size: -
D: -
V: TRBV25-1
CDR3: CASSESRGINGKPQHF
DNA: TGTGCCAGCAGTGAATCTAGGGGGATTAATGGGAAGCCCCAGCATTTT

length: 19
J: TRBJ1-2
size: few
D: -
V: TRBV2
CDR3: CASSESGRTGRVPNYGYTF
DNA: TGTGCCAGCAGTGAATCAGGGCGGACCGGGAGAGTCCCTAACTATGGCTACACCTTC

length: 12
J: TRBJ2-7
size: -
D: -
V: TRBV12-5
CDR3: CASGFYRYEQYF
DNA: TGTGCTAGTGGTTTTTACCGCTACGAGCAGTACTTC

length: 15
J: TRBJ2-5
size: -
D: -
V: TRBV7-9
CDR3: CASSHRATPQETQYF
DNA: TGTGCCAGCAGCCACAGGGCAACTCCACAAGAGACCCAGTACTTC

length: 13
J: TRBJ1-4
size: -
D: TRBD1
V: TRBV13
CDR3: CASSSWDRGKLFF
DNA: TGTGCCAGCAGCTCCTGGGACAGAGGAAAACTGTTTTTT

length: 15
J: TRBJ2-1
size: -
D: -
V: TRBV7-2
CDR3: CASSPHQSGHNEQFF
DNA: TGTGCCAGCAGCCCGCACCAATCGGGACACAATGAGCAGTTCTTC

length: 13
J: TRBJ2-2
size: -
D: -
V: TRBV5-8
CDR3: CASSRYNTGELFF
DNA: TGTGCCAGCAGCCGCTATAACACCGGGGAGCTGTTTTTT

length: 12
J: TRBJ2-1
size: -
D: -
V: TRBV5-1
CDR3: CASSALYNEQFF
DNA: TGCGCCAGCAGCGCCCTGTACAATGAGCAGTTCTTC

length: 15
J: TRBJ2-1
size: -
D: TRBD2
V: TRBV9
CDR3: CASSVDGGRGNEQFF
DNA: TGTGCCAGCAGCGTAGATGGCGGGAGGGGAAATGAGCAGTTCTTC